In its sample, the clone carrying this TCR beta chain was seen many times. Its antigen is unknown. This entry comes from a study of Graves' ophthalmopathy and Graves' hyperthyroidism. Findings of the study overall: Blood contained most expanded thyroid clonotypes exceeding 0.001 frequency.

As the template, RNA transcripts were used to amplify TCR beta CDR3 regions. An initial RT-PCR round employing HTBI primers preceded a second-round multiplex PCR. TCRdb analysed the multiplex PCR reads with MiXCR anew, one entry per CDR3 protein. The sample contains approximately 460,000 distinct CDR3 sequences, 14% of which appear only once. This TCR came from a young woman with Graves' ophthalmopathy. Sequencing was carried out using blood.

CDR3 nucleotide sequence: TGTGCCAGCAGAACACAGGGTATAGGGACCCAGTACTTC. Its protein is CASRTQGIGTQYF. The genes are TRBV12-3 or TRBV12-4 and TRBJ2-5; TRBD1 might be the D (6 bases). This CDR3 region has 13 residues. V lost 6 bases and J lost 7, with 15 bases in between.